The present T cell receptor beta chain was sequenced within a study of T cell clusters in autoimmune cytopenias. Background on the study: The median distinct TRB clonotype count was around 2,400 per sample, from a median around 49,000 reads. Notes on the study in general: Primary autoimmune cytopenia patients appeared to lack physiological T cell clusters present in healthy donors.

Each sample's input was 200 to 250 ng genomic DNA, 38,000 or so genome equivalents. One tube held mixed TRB-A and TRB-B primer pools for touch-down PCR. TCRdb derives one entry per CDR3 protein from the multiplex PCR reads, leaving out DNA. This sample's clone table lists 7,500 to 8,000 distinct CDR3 sequences. This clonotype counts as medium-sized by frequency. What it recognizes is unknown. CDR1 and CDR2 (germline): MNHEY, SVGAGI. The length of the CDR3 is 15 residues. These same data were also listed under a study on T cell repertoires in aging, cancer and after chemotherapy.

This rearrangement joins TRBV6-5 to TRBJ2-1; TCRdb outputs TRBD1, but without DNA this stays unchecked. This sequence was found in a human donor with an autoimmune cytopenia or autoimmune hepatitis (not recorded which). The sample was peripheral blood. This CDR3 reads CASTEGGGRYNEQFF.